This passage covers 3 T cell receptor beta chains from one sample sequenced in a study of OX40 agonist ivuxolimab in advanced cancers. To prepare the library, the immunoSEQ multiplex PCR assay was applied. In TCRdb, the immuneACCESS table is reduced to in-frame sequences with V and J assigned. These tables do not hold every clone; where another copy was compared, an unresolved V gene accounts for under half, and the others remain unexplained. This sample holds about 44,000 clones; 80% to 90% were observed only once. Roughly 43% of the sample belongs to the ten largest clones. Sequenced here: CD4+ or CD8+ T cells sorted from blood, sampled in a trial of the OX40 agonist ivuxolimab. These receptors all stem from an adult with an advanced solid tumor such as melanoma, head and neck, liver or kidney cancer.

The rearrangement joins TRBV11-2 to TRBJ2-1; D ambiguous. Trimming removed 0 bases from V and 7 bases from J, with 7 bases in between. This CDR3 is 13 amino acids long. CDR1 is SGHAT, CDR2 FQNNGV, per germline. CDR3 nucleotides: TGTGCCAGCAGCTTAGATCATGGGAATGAGCAGTTCTTC. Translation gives CASSLDHGNEQFF.

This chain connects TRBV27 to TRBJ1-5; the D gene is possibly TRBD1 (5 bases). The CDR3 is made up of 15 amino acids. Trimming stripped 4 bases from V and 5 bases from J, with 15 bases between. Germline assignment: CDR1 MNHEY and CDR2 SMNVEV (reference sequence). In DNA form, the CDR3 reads TGTGCCAGCAGTTCCGGGACTCGGTGGGATCAGCCCCAGCATTTT. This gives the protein CASSSGTRWDQPQHF.

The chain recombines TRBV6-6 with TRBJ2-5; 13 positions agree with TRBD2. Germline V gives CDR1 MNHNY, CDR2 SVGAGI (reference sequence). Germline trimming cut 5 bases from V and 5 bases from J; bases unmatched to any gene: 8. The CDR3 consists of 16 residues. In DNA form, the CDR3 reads TGTGCCAGCAGTCTACTAGCGGGGGGGCTTTTGGAGACCCAGTACTTC. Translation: CASSLLAGGLLETQYF.